What follows is one TCR beta chain and its context. The germline V gene encodes CDR1 SGHDT and CDR2 YYEEEE. After removal of 4 bases from V and 0 bases from J, the junction contained 3 bases not matched to a gene. CDR3 length: 15 residues. This record comes from a study of blood T cell repertoires in COVID-19. In the study's own analysis: Reference gene primer amplification yielded estimated nucleated cell counts. The data were produced by immunoSEQ multiplex PCR, yet TCRdb's version contains in-frame clones alone and is incomplete. The V and J calls and the clone size are those of that table, but D and trimming were determined from the DNA. The sample contains about 250,000 clones, around 85% of which appear only once.

This chain connects TRBV5-6 to TRBJ2-2, with TRBD1 identical over 7 bases. The source of this sequence is a woman in her forties or fifties with acute COVID-19. The sequencing input was PBMCs or T cells enriched from blood (not recorded which). The CDR3 region has the DNA TGTGCCAGCAGCGCAGGGGGTACGAACACCGGGGAGCTGTTTTTT. Its translation: CASSAGGTNTGELFF.